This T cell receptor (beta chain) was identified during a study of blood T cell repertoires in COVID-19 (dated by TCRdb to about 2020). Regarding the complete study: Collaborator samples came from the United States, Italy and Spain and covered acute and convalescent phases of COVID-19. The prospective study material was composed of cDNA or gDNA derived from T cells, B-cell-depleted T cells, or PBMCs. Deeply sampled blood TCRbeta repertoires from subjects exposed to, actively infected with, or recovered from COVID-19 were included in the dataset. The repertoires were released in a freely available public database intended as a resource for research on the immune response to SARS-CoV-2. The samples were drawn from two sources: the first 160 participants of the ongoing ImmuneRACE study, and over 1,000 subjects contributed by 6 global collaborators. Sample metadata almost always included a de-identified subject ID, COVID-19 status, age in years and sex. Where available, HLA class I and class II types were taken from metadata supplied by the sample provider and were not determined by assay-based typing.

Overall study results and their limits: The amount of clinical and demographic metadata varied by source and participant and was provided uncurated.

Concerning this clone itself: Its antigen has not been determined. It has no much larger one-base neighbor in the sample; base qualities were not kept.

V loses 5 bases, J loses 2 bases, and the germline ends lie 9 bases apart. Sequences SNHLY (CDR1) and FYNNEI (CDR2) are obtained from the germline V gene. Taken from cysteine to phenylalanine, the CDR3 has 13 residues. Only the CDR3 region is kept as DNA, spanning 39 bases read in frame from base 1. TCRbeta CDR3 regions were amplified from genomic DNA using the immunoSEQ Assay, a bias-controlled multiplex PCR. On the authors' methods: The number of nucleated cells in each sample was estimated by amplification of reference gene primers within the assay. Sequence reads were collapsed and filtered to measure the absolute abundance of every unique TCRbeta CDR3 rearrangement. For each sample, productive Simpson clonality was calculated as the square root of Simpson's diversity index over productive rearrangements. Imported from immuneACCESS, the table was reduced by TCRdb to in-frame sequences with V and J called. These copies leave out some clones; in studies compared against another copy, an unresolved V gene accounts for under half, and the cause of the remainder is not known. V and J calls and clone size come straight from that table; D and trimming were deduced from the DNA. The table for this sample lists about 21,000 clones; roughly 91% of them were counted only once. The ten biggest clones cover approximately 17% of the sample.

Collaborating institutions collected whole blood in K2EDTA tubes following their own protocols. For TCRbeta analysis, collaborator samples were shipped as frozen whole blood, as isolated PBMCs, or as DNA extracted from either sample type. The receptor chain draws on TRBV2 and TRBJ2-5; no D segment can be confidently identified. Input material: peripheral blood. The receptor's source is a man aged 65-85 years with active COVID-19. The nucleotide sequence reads TGTGCCAGCAGTTTCAACTTGCAAGAGACCCAGTACTTC. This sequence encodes CASSFNLQETQYF.